These 17 T cell receptor delta chains share one sample of origin, sequenced in a study of Vδ1+ human thymocytes. Their cognate antigens are unknown. Study findings and constraints: Thymic TRG and TRD repertoires appeared highly polyclonal, with Gaussian CDR3 length distributions.

Extracted RNA was reverse transcribed into cDNA. Multiplex PCR used pooled V-gene forward primers and a constant-region reverse primer to amplify CDR3s. TCRdb re-processed the multiplex PCR reads via CATT. The table has more than 50,000 delta-chain clones, approximately 16% seen once. Input material: Vdelta1+ gamma-delta thymocytes from the thymus. Subset noted: FACS-sorted CD3+ TCRalphabeta- TCRVdelta1+ TCRVdelta2- thymocytes. Receptors were obtained from a boy less than two years old who had congenital heart surgery.

This clone was recorded a few times. The V and J genes are TRDV1 and TRDJ1; 8 bases line up with TRDD3. Germline CDR1 is TSWWSYY and CDR2 is QGS. V was pared by 3 bases and J by 0 bases, with 12 bases of the junction left unmatched. The CDR3 is 18 amino acids. Written as DNA, the CDR3 is TGTGCTCTTGGGGACCCCTCCTGGGGGACATCGTACACCGATAAACTCATCTTT. Protein: CALGDPSWGTSYTDKLIF.

This chain joins TRDV1 and TRDJ1, with 8 bases matching TRDD3. The CDR3 covers 18 residues. Germline trimming cut 2 bases from V and 4 bases from J; bases unmatched to any gene: 15. The V gene's germline CDR1 is TSWWSYY and CDR2 QGS. The CDR3 DNA reads TGTGCTCTTGGGGAATATACCGGCAACAGTGGGGGATTCGATAAACTCATCTTT. Translating it yields CALGEYTGNSGGFDKLIF.

This clone was recorded a few times. The rearrangement uses TRDV2 and TRDJ1; 11 bases fit TRDD3. The CDR3 is 14 residues long. Germline values: CDR1 GEAIGNYY, CDR2 EKD. Here the CDR3 DNA reads TGTGCTTCTACGCTAGTGGGGGATACGCGAAAACTCATCTTT. Its protein is CASTLVGDTRKLIF.

This clone was seen a handful of times. The rearrangement links TRDV1 to TRDJ1, with 12 bases fitting TRDD3. V shed 2 bases, J shed 1 base, and the junction held 8 bases outside the gene matches. The CDR3 covers 18 residues. Germline-derived CDR1 and CDR2 are TSWWSYY and QGS. The CDR3 DNA reads TGTGCTCTTGGGGAATTTCCTAGACTGGGGGATACCACCGATAAACTCATCTTT. As protein: CALGEFPRLGDTTDKLIF.

This chain joins TRDV1 and TRDJ1; no firm D call. The CDR3 is 16 amino acids. Trimming took off 1 base at V and 0 bases at J, with 12 bases between the two ends. Germline loops: CDR1 TSWWSYY, CDR2 QGS. CDR3 protein: CALGEPSLTHTDKLIF. The DNA for the CDR3 is TGTGCTCTTGGGGAACCAAGCCTAACCCACACCGATAAACTCATCTTT.

The V gene is TRDV1, the J gene TRDJ1; 8 positions match TRDD3. The CDR3 covers 23 residues. Germline trimming cut 1 base from V and 0 bases from J; bases unmatched to any gene: 25. Per the germline V gene, CDR1 is TSWWSYY and CDR2 is QGS. The CDR3 coding sequence is TGTGCTCTTGGGGAACCCTACAATATGCAAAGTGTGGTGGGGGATCCCTACACCGATAAACTCATCTTT. It yields the protein CALGEPYNMQSVVGDPYTDKLIF.

The rearrangement joins TRDV1 to TRDJ1; 10 bases agree with TRDD3. Trimming at V came to 0 bases and at J to 0 bases, leaving 19 bases not matched to a gene. Germline V lookup: CDR1 TSWWSYY, CDR2 QGS. The CDR3 length is 22 residues. The CDR3 protein is CALGELSMTYGGYGPYTDKLIF. The CDR3 nucleotides are TGTGCTCTTGGGGAACTTAGTATGACCTACGGGGGATACGGCCCGTACACCGATAAACTCATCTTT.

For this clone: Other DNA sequences in this specimen translate into the identical CDR3. The V and J genes are TRDV1 and TRDJ1; D uncertain. The V end was cut by 1 base, the J end by 7 bases, with 4 bases between. The CDR3 has 11 amino acids. Germline V gives CDR1 TSWWSYY, CDR2 QGS. The CDR3 DNA sequence: TGTGCTCTTGGGGAACGGGGTAAACTCATCTTT. This translates into CALGERGKLIF.

The chain links TRDV1 to TRDJ1; no reliable D call. The CDR3 runs 15 residues. The germline CDR1 and CDR2 sequences are TSWWSYY and QGS. Trimming took 3 bases from V and 1 from J, leaving 12 bases between them. The CDR3 spells CALGDLVPTTDKLIF. The DNA for the CDR3 is TGTGCTCTTGGGGATCTAGTACCGACCACCGATAAACTCATCTTT.

The genes are TRDV1 and TRDJ1; 9 bases are a match to TRDD3. This CDR3 has 21 amino acids. CDR1 TSWWSYY and CDR2 QGS come from the germline V gene. The ends lost 0 bases at V and 3 bases at J; junction bases unmatched: 20. In DNA form, the CDR3 reads TGTGCTCTTGGGGAACTCAGAGCTCCCCTCGCGTACTGGGGGACCTCCGATAAACTCATCTTT. As protein: CALGELRAPLAYWGTSDKLIF.

The chain has TRDV1 and TRDJ1; 10 nucleotides agree with TRDD3. The CDR3 has 22 amino acids. The germline V gene encodes CDR1 TSWWSYY and CDR2 QGS. V shed 5 bases and J 0 bases; nucleotides not matched to a gene: 24. For the CDR3, the DNA is TGTGCTCTTGGGACTGACAAAACCTATTCGAACTGGGGGATCCTGTACACCGATAAACTCATCTTT. The encoded protein is CALGTDKTYSNWGILYTDKLIF.

This clone turned up a few times. V gene TRDV1 combines with J gene TRDJ1; possibly TRDD3 for D (7 bases). V was shortened by 2 bases and J by 2 bases, with 30 bases between the two germline ends. CDR1 is TSWWSYY, CDR2 QGS, per germline. CDR3 length: 21 amino acids. CDR3 region: CALGEGGPSYVLGVKTDKLIF. The CDR3 coding sequence is TGTGCTCTTGGGGAAGGAGGGCCCTCCTACGTCCTGGGGGTTAAAACCGATAAACTCATCTTT.

This sequence joins TRDV1 and TRDJ1; the match to TRDD3 covers 8 bases. The CDR3 has 19 residues. Germline V gene lookup returns CDR1 TSWWSYY and CDR2 QGS. V dropped 3 bases and J dropped 2; count of bases not matched to a gene: 17. The CDR3 loop reads CALGDFPDWGYRGTDKLIF. CDR3 in DNA: TGTGCTCTTGGGGATTTCCCCGACTGGGGATACAGAGGAACCGATAAACTCATCTTT.

The gene calls are TRDV1 and TRDJ1, with 8 nucleotides matching TRDD3. The CDR3 is 19 amino acids. J gave up 0 bases and V 3 bases, and 15 bases lay outside the gene matches. The germline CDR1 and CDR2 sequences are TSWWSYY and QGS. The CDR3 DNA is TGTGCTCTTGGGGACCCCTACCTGGGGATACTCCGGAACACCGATAAACTCATCTTT. It encodes CALGDPYLGILRNTDKLIF.

This clone came up a few times. The sample carries other DNA sequences with the same CDR3. The chain joins TRDV1 to TRDJ2; 10 bases align to TRDD3. The germline CDR1 and CDR2 sequences are TSWWSYY and QGS. The J segment lost 0 bases and the V segment lost 7 bases, leaving 5 bases of the junction unmatched. The CDR3 has 16 residues. The CDR3 nucleotides are TGTGCTCTTGTACTGGGGGATCCTGCTTTGACAGCACAACTCTTCTTT. Translation gives CALVLGDPALTAQLFF.

Turning to this clone: Other DNA sequences in the same sample also yield this CDR3. The chain has TRDV1 and TRDJ1, with TRDD3 matching over 8 bases. CDR1 and CDR2 from the germline V gene are TSWWSYY and QGS. The CDR3 is 17 amino acids. The ends lost 0 bases at V and 0 bases at J; junction bases unmatched: 6. The CDR3 reads CALGELRTGGYTDKLIF. The CDR3 DNA is TGTGCTCTTGGGGAACTCCGTACTGGGGGGTACACCGATAAACTCATCTTT.

This clone was observed a handful of times. The chain has TRDV1 and TRDJ1; D uncertain. V was cut by 0 bases and J by 2 bases, with 13 bases left in between. CDR3 length: 16 residues. Germline assignment: CDR1 TSWWSYY and CDR2 QGS. The CDR3: CALGELQGPITDKLIF. For the CDR3, the DNA is TGTGCTCTTGGGGAACTGCAGGGACCCATAACCGATAAACTCATCTTT.